This TCR beta chain was identified during a study of blood T cell repertoires in COVID-19. As for the study in general: Spain, Italy and the United States supplied samples that represented acute and convalescent COVID-19. T cells, B-cell-depleted T cells, or PBMCs supplied cDNA or gDNA.

In the source study's methods: The authors estimated nucleated cell counts from reference gene primer amplification. The method was immunoSEQ multiplex PCR; TCRdb's version includes in-frame clones alone and lacks a portion of them. That table is the source of V, J and clone size, and D and trimming were worked out from the DNA. Here the sample spans over 65,000 clones, 65% to 90% being singletons. V was clipped by 3 bases and J by 0 bases, with 2 bases between them. Germline lookup yields CDR1 SGHTA and CDR2 FQGNSA. The length of the CDR3 is 12 residues. The V gene is TRBV7-2, the J gene TRBJ2-5; D unresolved. The sequencing sample was made of peripheral blood. This sequence was found in a man older than 75 with acute or convalescent COVID-19. CDR3 sequence: CASSFYQETQYF. In DNA form, the CDR3 reads TGTGCCAGCAGCTTCTACCAAGAGACCCAGTACTTC.